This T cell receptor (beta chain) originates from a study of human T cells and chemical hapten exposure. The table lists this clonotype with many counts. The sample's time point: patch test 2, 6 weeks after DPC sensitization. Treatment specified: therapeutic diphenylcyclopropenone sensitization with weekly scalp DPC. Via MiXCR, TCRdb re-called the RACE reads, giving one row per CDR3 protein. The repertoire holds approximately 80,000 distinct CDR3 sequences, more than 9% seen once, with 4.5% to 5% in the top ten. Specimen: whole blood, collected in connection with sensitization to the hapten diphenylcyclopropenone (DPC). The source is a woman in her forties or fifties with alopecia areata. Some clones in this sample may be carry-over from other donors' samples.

The CDR3 sequence: CASSFTSGTYNEQFF. CDR3 bases: TGTGCCAGCAGCTTCACTAGCGGGACCTACAATGAGCAGTTCTTC. The V gene is TRBV5-6, the J gene TRBJ2-1, with 10 bases identical to TRBD2. This CDR3 comprises 15 residues. The germline V gene has CDR1 SGHDT and CDR2 YYEEEE. J lost 2 bases, V lost 2 bases, and 1 base had no gene match.